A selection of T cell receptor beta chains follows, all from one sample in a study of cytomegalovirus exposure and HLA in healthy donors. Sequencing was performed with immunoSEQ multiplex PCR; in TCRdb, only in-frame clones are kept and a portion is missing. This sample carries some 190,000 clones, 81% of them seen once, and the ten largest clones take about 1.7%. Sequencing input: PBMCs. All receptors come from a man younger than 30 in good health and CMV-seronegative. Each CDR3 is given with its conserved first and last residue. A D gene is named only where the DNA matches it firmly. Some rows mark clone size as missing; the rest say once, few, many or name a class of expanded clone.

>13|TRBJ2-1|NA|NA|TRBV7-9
CASSLGGLNEQFF
TGTGCCAGCAGCTTAGGGGGCCTTAATGAGCAGTTCTTC
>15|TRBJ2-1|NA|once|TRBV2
CASSENWAAYNEQFF
TGTGCCAGCAGTGAAAATTGGGCAGCCTACAATGAGCAGTTCTTC
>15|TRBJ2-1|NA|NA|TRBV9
CASSVEGHLYNEQFF
TGTGCCAGCAGCGTAGAAGGACATCTGTACAATGAGCAGTTCTTC
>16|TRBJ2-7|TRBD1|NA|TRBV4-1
CASKLQDRGNTYEQYF
TGCGCCAGCAAACTACAAGACAGGGGAAACACCTACGAGCAGTACTTC
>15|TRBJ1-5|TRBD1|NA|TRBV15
CATSKDRTPNQPQHF
TGTGCCACCTCCAAGGACAGGACCCCCAATCAGCCCCAGCATTTT
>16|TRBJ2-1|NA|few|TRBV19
CASSRETRLSYNEQFF
TGTGCCAGTAGTAGAGAGACTAGGCTCTCCTACAATGAGCAGTTCTTC
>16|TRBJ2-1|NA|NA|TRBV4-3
CASSQATDSSYNEQFF
TGCGCCAGCAGCCAAGCAACTGACAGCTCCTACAATGAGCAGTTCTTC
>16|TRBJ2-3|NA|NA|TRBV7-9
CASSDTEAESTDTQYF
TGTGCCAGCAGCGATACAGAAGCCGAGTCCACAGATACGCAGTATTTT
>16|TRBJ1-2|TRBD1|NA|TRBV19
CASIGTGGEGNYGYTF
TGTGCCAGTATTGGGACAGGGGGCGAAGGTAACTATGGCTACACCTTC
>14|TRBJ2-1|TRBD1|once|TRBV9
CASSEGGQGREQFF
TGTGCCAGCAGCGAAGGAGGACAGGGACGCGAGCAGTTCTTC
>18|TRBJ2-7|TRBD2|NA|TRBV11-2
CASSPGLAGGVSSYEQYF
TGTGCCAGCAGCCCAGGACTAGCGGGAGGGGTAAGCTCCTACGAGCAGTACTTC
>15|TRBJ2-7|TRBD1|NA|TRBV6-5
CASTPADGTAYEQYF
TGTGCCAGCACTCCCGCGGACGGGACAGCCTACGAGCAGTACTTC
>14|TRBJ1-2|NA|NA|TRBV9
CASSAVRGGYGYTF
TGTGCCAGCAGCGCCGTCCGGGGGGGCTATGGCTACACCTTC
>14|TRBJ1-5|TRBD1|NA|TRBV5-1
CASSFGQGDQPQHF
TGCGCCAGCAGCTTCGGACAGGGGGATCAGCCCCAGCATTTT
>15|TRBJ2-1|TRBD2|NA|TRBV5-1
CASSLRLAGEREQFF
TGCGCCAGCAGCCTACGACTAGCGGGGGAGCGCGAGCAGTTCTTC
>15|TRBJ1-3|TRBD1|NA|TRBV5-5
CASTRDRGTGNTIYF
TGTGCCAGCACCCGAGACAGGGGGACTGGAAACACCATATATTTT
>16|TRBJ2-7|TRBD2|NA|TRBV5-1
CASSLGGIGRAEEQYF
TGCGCCAGCAGCTTGGGTGGAATCGGGAGGGCCGAAGAGCAGTACTTC
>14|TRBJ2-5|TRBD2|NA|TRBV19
CASSMGGGRKTQYF
TGTGCCAGTAGTATGGGGGGGGGAAGAAAGACCCAGTACTTC
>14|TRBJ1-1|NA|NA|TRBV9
CASRQGLEDTEAFF
TGTGCCAGCAGGCAGGGGTTGGAGGACACTGAAGCTTTCTTT
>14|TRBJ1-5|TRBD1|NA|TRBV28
CASSWDRESQPQHF
TGTGCCAGCAGTTGGGACAGGGAAAGCCAGCCCCAGCATTTT
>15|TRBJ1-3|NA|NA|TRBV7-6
CASSLDENPGNTIYF
TGTGCCAGCAGCTTAGATGAGAATCCTGGAAACACCATATATTTT
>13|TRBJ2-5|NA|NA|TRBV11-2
CASSSVSQETQYF
TGTGCCAGCAGCTCCGTGAGCCAAGAGACCCAGTACTTC
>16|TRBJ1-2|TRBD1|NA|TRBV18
CASSPPGQGISSGYTF
TGTGCCAGCTCACCACCAGGACAGGGAATTTCGAGTGGCTACACCTTC
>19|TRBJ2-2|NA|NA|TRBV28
CASSFPGGVRDWVPGELFF
TGTGCCAGCAGTTTTCCCGGTGGCGTTAGAGACTGGGTTCCCGGGGAGCTGTTTTTT
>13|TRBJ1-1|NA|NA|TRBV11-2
CASSLEGGTEAFF
TGTGCCAGCAGCTTAGAGGGGGGTACTGAAGCTTTCTTT
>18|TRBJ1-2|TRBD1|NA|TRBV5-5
CASSFLGQGAVLNYGYTF
TGTGCCAGCAGCTTTTTGGGGCAGGGGGCCGTTCTTAACTATGGCTACACCTTC
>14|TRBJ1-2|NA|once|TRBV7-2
CASSPNKGRYGYTF
TGTGCCAGCAGCCCAAATAAGGGGCGTTATGGCTACACCTTC
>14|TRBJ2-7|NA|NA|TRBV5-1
CASSLGQPSYEQYF
TGCGCCAGCAGCTTGGGACAGCCGTCCTACGAGCAGTACTTC
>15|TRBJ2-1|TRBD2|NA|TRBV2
CASSETSGIYNEQFF
TGTGCCAGCAGTGAGACTAGCGGGATCTACAATGAGCAGTTCTTC
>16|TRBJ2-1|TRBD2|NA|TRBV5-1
CASSLGPSGTYNEQFF
TGCGCCAGCAGCTTGGGGCCCAGCGGGACCTACAATGAGCAGTTCTTC
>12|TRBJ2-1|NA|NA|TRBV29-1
CSVARGGDEQFF
TGCAGCGTTGCGAGAGGGGGGGATGAGCAGTTCTTC
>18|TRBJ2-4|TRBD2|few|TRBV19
CASSIRLAGEVAKNIQYF
TGTGCCAGTAGTATTAGACTAGCGGGAGAGGTTGCCAAAAACATTCAGTACTTC
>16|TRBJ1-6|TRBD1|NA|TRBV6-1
CASSGDRGGYNSPLHF
TGTGCCAGCAGTGGAGACAGGGGTGGATATAATTCACCCCTCCACTTT
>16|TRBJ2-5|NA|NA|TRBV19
CASMDRGGGTSETQYF
TGTGCCAGTATGGATCGTGGGGGGGGCACATCGGAGACCCAGTACTTC
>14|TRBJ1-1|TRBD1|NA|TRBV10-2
CASSVTGEDTEAFF
TGCGCCAGCAGTGTGACAGGGGAGGACACTGAAGCTTTCTTT
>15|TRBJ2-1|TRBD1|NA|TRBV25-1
CASLPRGGGYNEQFF
TGTGCCAGCCTCCCAAGAGGGGGCGGCTACAATGAGCAGTTCTTC
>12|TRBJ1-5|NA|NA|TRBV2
CASSVDWGAQHF
TGTGCCAGCAGTGTGGACTGGGGGGCCCAGCATTTT
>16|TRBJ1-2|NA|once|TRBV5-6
CASSLVGQGQGYGYTF
TGTGCCAGCAGCTTGGTTGGCCAGGGGCAGGGCTATGGCTACACCTTC
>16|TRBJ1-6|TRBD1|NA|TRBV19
CASSIRNPGQRNTLHF
TGTGCCAGTAGTATTCGTAACCCGGGACAGCGAAATACCCTCCACTTT
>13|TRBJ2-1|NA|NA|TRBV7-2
CASSLGLLNEQFF
TGTGCCAGCAGTCTAGGATTATTGAATGAGCAGTTCTTC
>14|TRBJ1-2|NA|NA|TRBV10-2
CASRPGQSGGGYTF
TGCGCCAGCAGGCCCGGACAGAGTGGTGGTGGCTACACCTTC
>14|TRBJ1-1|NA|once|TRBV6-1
CASSEPGVNTEAFF
TGTGCCAGCAGTGAACCGGGAGTGAACACTGAAGCTTTCTTT
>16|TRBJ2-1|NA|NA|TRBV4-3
CASSQDSGGGYNEQFF
TGCGCCAGCAGCCAAGATTCTGGGGGCGGCTACAATGAGCAGTTCTTC
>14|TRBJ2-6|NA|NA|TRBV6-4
CASSETAGANVLTF
TGTGCCAGCAGTGAAACAGCAGGGGCCAACGTCCTGACTTTC
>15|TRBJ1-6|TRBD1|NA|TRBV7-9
CASSTSGTVNSPLHF
TGTGCCAGCAGCACCTCCGGGACAGTAAATTCACCCCTCCACTTT